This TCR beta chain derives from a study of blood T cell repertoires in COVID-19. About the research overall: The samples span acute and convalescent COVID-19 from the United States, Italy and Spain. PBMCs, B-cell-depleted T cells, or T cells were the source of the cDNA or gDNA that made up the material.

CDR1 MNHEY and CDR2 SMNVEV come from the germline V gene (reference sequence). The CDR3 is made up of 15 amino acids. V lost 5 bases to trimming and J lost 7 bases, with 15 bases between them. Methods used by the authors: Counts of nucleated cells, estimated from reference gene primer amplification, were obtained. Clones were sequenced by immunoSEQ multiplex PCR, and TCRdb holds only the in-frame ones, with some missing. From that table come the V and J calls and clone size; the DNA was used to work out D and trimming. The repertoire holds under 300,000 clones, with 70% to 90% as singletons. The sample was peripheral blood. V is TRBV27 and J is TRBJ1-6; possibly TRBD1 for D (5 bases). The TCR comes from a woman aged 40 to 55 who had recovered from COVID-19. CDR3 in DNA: TGTGCCAGCAGTCCCTTTGGGGGGAACAATTCACCCCTCCACTTT. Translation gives CASSPFGGNNSPLHF.